This TCR beta chain was sequenced during a study of blood T cell repertoires in COVID-19. At the level of the study: PBMCs, B-cell-depleted T cells, or T cells were the source of the cDNA or gDNA that made up the material.

Enrolled through a virtual design, the participants were between 18 and 89 years of age and came from 24 US areas. Recovered participants had two consecutive negative NP/OP PCR tests, healthcare professional clearance, or symptom resolution. Repertoires were generated with immunoSEQ multiplex PCR, while TCRdb's copy carries only in-frame clones and drops some. The sample gives over 150,000 clones, around 87% of which show up once; approximately 2% is in the top ten. Germline CDR1 and CDR2: MGHDK and SYGVNS. CDR3 length: 13 amino acids. The germline V and J ends were trimmed by 4 bases and 2 bases, with 6 bases remaining between them.

Specimen: PBMCs or T cells enriched from blood (not recorded which). The rearrangement uses TRBV25-1 and TRBJ1-5, with D possibly being TRBD1 (5 bases). The TCR sequence derives from a woman aged 25 to 45 who had recovered from COVID-19. This CDR3 is CASSVQGNQPQHF. The CDR3 DNA reads as TGTGCCAGCAGTGTACAGGGCAATCAGCCCCAGCATTTT. Using reference TRBV25-1 and TRBJ1-5 for the parts outside the CDR3, the full variable domain is EADIYQTPRYLVIGTGKKITLECSQTMGHDKMYWYQQDPGMELHLIHYSYGVNSTEKGDLSSESTVSRIRTEHFPLTLESARPSHTSQYLCASSVQGNQPQHFGDGTRLSIL.